The TCR beta chain under discussion was sequenced for a study of molecular identifiers for immune sequencing clone quantification. Trimming took off 3 bases at V and 9 bases at J, with 15 bases between the two ends. Germline values: CDR1 LNHDA, CDR2 SQIVND (reference sequence). This CDR3 region has 14 residues. TCRdb called the PCR reads again in MiXCR, with one record for every CDR3 protein. The sample includes 37,000 or so distinct CDR3 sequences, approximately 17% seen only once; the top ten take over 6%. Sequencing input: naive CD8+ T cells from blood, with Jurkat cell RNA spiked in. The subset was: FACS-sorted CD8+CD4-CCR7+CD45RA+ naive T cells. The sequence was obtained from a human donor in good health. Some libraries in this study had Jurkat cell RNA spiked in. The chain combines TRBV19 with TRBJ2-1; a weak D match, TRBD1 (6 bases). The CDR3: CASSIYFRGGEQFF. DNA of the CDR3: TGTGCCAGTAGTATTTACTTCAGGGGTGGTGAGCAGTTCTTC.